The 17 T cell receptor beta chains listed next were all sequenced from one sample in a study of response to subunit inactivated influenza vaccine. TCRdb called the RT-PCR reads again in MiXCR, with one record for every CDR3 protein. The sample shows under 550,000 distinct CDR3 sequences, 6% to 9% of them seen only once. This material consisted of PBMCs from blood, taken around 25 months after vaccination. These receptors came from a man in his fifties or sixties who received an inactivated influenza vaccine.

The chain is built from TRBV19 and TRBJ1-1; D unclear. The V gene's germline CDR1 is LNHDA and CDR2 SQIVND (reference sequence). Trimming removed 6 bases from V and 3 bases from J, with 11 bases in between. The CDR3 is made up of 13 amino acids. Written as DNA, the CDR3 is TGTGCCAGTAGCACGGTTGGGCACACTGAAGCTTTCTTT. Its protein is CASSTVGHTEAFF.

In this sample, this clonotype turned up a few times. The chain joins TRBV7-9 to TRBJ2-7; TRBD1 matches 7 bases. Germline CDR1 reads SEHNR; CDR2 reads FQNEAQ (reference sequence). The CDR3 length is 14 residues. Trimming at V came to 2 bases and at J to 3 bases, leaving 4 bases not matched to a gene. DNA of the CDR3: TGTGCCAGCAGCTTACGGGACAGTGACTACGAGCAGTACTTC. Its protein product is CASSLRDSDYEQYF.

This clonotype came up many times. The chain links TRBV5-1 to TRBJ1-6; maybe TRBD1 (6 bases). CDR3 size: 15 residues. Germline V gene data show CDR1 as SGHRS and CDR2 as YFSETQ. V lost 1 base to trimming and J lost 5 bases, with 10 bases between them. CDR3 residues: CASSLQAGDNSPLHF. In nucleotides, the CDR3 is TGCGCCAGCAGCTTGCAAGCAGGGGATAATTCACCCCTCCACTTT.

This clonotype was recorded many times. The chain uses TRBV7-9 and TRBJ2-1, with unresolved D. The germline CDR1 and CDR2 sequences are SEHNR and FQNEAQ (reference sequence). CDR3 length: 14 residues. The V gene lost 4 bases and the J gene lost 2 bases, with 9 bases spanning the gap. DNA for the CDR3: TGTGCCAGCAGCTCTAAGACAACCTACAATGAGCAGTTCTTC. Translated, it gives CASSSKTTYNEQFF.

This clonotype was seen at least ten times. Here the CDR3 DNA reads TGTGCCAGCAGCTTAGATGAGGACACCCAGCAGTTCTTC. This gives the protein CASSLDEDTQQFF. The chain carries TRBV7-3 and TRBJ2-1, with a possible D match to TRBD1 (5 bases). This CDR3 is built from 13 residues. Germline V gives CDR1 SGHTA, CDR2 FQGTGA. V shed 2 bases and J shed 11 bases, with 13 bases lying between them.

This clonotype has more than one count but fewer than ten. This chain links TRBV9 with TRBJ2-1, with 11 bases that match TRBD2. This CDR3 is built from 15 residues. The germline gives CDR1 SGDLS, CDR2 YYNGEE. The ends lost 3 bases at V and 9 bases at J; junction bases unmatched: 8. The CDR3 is CASSGIAGGLGEQFF. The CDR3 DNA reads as TGTGCCAGCAGCGGTATAGCGGGGGGGCTGGGTGAGCAGTTCTTC.

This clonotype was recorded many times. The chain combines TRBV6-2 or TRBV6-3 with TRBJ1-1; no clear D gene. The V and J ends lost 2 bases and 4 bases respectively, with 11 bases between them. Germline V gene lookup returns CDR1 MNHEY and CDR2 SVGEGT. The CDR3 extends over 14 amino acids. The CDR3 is CASSYGRRGTEAFF. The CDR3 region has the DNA TGTGCCAGCAGTTACGGTCGACGGGGCACTGAAGCTTTCTTT.

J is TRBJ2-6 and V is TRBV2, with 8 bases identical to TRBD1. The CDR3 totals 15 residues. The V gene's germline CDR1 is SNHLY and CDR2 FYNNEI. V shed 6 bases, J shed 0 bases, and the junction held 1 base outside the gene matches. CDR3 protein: CASRDRDSGANVLTF. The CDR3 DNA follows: TGTGCCAGCAGGGACAGGGACTCTGGGGCCAACGTCCTGACTTTC.

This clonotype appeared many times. CDR3 bases: TGCGCCAGCAGCTTGGCCGGGGGGAACACTGAAGCTTTCTTT. Its protein product is CASSLAGGNTEAFF. The chain carries TRBV5-1 and TRBJ1-1; D is perhaps TRBD1 (5 bases). Germline values: CDR1 SGHRS, CDR2 YFSETQ. Trimming took off 0 bases at V and 1 base at J, with 7 bases between the two ends. This CDR3 is 14 amino acids long. The whole variable domain, remainder taken from reference TRBV5-1 and TRBJ1-1, is KAGVTQTPRYLIKTRGQQVTLSCSPISGHRSVSWYQQTPGQGLQFLFEYFSETQRNKGNFPGRFSGRQFSNSRSEMNVSTLELGDSALYLCASSLAGGNTEAFFGQGTRLTVV.

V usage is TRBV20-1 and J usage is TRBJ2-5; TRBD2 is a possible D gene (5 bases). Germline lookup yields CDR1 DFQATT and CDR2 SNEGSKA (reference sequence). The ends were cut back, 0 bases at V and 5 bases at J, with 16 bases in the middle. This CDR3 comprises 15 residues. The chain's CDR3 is CSARDHQLGRETQYF. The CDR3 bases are TGCAGTGCTAGAGACCATCAACTAGGAAGGGAGACCCAGTACTTC.

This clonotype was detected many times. DNA for the CDR3: TGTGCCAGCAGTGGTACAGGAAATAATCAGCCCCAGCATTTT. Translating gives CASSGTGNNQPQHF. V is TRBV27 and J is TRBJ1-5, with D tentatively TRBD1 (5 bases). The CDR3 covers 14 residues. Germline V gene lookup returns CDR1 MNHEY and CDR2 SMNVEV (reference sequence). V lost 5 bases and J lost 4, with 12 bases in between.

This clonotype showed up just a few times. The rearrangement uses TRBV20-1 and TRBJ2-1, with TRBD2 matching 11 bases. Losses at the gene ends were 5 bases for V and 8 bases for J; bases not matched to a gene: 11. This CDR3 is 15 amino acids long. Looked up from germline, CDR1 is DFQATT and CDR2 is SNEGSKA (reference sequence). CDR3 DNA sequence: TGCAGTGCTCAACTCCTAGCGGGAGGTCTCCATGAGCAGTTCTTC. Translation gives CSAQLLAGGLHEQFF.

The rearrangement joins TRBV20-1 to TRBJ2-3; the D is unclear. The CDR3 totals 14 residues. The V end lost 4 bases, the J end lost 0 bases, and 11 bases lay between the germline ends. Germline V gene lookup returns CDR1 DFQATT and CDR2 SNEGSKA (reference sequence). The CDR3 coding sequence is TGCAGTGCTACCAGATCAGGTAGCACAGATACGCAGTATTTT. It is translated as CSATRSGSTDTQYF.

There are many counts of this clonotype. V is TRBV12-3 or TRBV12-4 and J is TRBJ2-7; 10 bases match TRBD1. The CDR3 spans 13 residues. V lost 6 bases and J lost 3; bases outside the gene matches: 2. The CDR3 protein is CASRRDRGYEQYF. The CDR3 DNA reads TGTGCCAGCAGGCGGGACAGGGGCTACGAGCAGTACTTC.

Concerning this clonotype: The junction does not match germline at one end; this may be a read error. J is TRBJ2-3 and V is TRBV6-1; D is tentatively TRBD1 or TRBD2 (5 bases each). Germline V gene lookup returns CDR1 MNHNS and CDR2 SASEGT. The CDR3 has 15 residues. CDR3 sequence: CAGSHGAGITDTQYF. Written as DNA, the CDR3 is TGTGCCGGCAGCCACGGGGCGGGTATCACAGATACGCAGTATTTT.

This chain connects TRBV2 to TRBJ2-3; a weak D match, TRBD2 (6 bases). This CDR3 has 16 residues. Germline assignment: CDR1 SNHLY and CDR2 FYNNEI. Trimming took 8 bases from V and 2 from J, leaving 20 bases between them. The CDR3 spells CASSTLWRVATDTQYF. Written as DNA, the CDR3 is TGTGCCAGCTCCACCCTATGGAGGGTCGCCACAGATACGCAGTATTTT.

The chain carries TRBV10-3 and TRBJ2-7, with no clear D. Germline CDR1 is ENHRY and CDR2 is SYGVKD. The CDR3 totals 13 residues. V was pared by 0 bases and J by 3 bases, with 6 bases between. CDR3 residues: CAISESLDYEQYF. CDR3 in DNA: TGTGCCATCAGTGAGTCGTTAGACTACGAGCAGTACTTC.